These T cell receptor beta chains were read from a single sample in a study of cytomegalovirus exposure and HLA in healthy donors. Sequenced by immunoSEQ multiplex PCR; TCRdb stores in-frame clones only, minus some. Seen here are 150,000 to 200,000 clones, around 80% observed once, and the top ten hold around 5.4%. Input material: PBMCs. The source of these receptors is a man in his forties in good health and CMV-seronegative. The CDR3 runs from the conserved cysteine through the conserved F or W. D genes are given only for firm matches. Rows may omit the clone size; those that give it use once, few, many or a size class.

CDR3nt: TGCGCCAGCAGCTCCCGGGACAGGGGGCATAATGGCTACACCTTC
CDR3aa: CASSSRDRGHNGYTF
abundance: few
j_gene: TRBJ1-2
v_gene: TRBV4-1
d_gene: TRBD1

CDR3nt: TGTGCCAGCAGCGGAGAGATACAGGGAAGCACAGATACGCAGTATTTT
CDR3aa: CASSGEIQGSTDTQYF
abundance: -
j_gene: TRBJ2-3
v_gene: TRBV9
d_gene: -

CDR3nt: TGTGCCACTGCGACAGGGGGATATCAGCCCCAGCATTTT
CDR3aa: CATATGGYQPQHF
abundance: once
j_gene: TRBJ1-5
v_gene: TRBV6-1
d_gene: TRBD1

CDR3nt: TGCGCCACCTCCCCCGGGGGGGACCGGGAGCAGTACTTC
CDR3aa: CATSPGGDREQYF
abundance: -
j_gene: TRBJ2-7
v_gene: TRBV10-1
d_gene: TRBD2

CDR3nt: TGCGCCAGCAGCTTGGTGGGGAGCTCTGGGGCCAACGTCCTGACTTTC
CDR3aa: CASSLVGSSGANVLTF
abundance: -
j_gene: TRBJ2-6
v_gene: TRBV5-1
d_gene: -

CDR3nt: TGTGCCAGCAGTTACTCTGGCAGGGGGCCCTACGAGCAGTACTTC
CDR3aa: CASSYSGRGPYEQYF
abundance: -
j_gene: TRBJ2-7
v_gene: TRBV6-5
d_gene: TRBD1

CDR3nt: TGTGCCAGCAGCCCCCGGGACAGGACAAGAGATTTGCCCCAGTACTTC
CDR3aa: CASSPRDRTRDLPQYF
abundance: -
j_gene: TRBJ2-5
v_gene: TRBV7-9
d_gene: TRBD1

CDR3nt: TGTGCCAGCAGTTGGATCAGGACAGGGGGCCCCTACGAGCAGTACTTC
CDR3aa: CASSWIRTGGPYEQYF
abundance: -
j_gene: TRBJ2-7
v_gene: TRBV27
d_gene: TRBD1

CDR3nt: TGTGCCAGCAGCCTACGGACAGAGAACTATGGCTACACCTTC
CDR3aa: CASSLRTENYGYTF
abundance: -
j_gene: TRBJ1-2
v_gene: TRBV7-2
d_gene: -

CDR3nt: TGTGCCAGCAGTTACCCGAACCGGGACAGCCATAATGAAAAACTGTTTTTT
CDR3aa: CASSYPNRDSHNEKLFF
abundance: once
j_gene: TRBJ1-4
v_gene: TRBV6-7
d_gene: TRBD1

CDR3nt: TGTGCCAGCAGCGCGAGCGGGGGCCATTCCTACGAGCAGTACTTC
CDR3aa: CASSASGGHSYEQYF
abundance: -
j_gene: TRBJ2-7
v_gene: TRBV9
d_gene: TRBD2

CDR3nt: TGTGCCTGTAGGGGGCTGACGAACACTGAAGCTTTCTTT
CDR3aa: CACRGLTNTEAFF
abundance: -
j_gene: TRBJ1-1
v_gene: TRBV30
d_gene: TRBD1

CDR3nt: TGTGCCAGCCGTGACAGCTCTGGAAACACCATATATTTT
CDR3aa: CASRDSSGNTIYF
abundance: -
j_gene: TRBJ1-3
v_gene: TRBV6-5
d_gene: -

CDR3nt: TGTGCCAGCTCACCTAGACAGAACGAGCAGTACTTC
CDR3aa: CASSPRQNEQYF
abundance: -
j_gene: TRBJ2-7
v_gene: TRBV18
d_gene: -

CDR3nt: TGCGCCAGCAGCCCTCGACAGGGGTCGACTGAAGCTTTCTTT
CDR3aa: CASSPRQGSTEAFF
abundance: -
j_gene: TRBJ1-1
v_gene: TRBV4-1
d_gene: TRBD1

CDR3nt: TGTGCCAGCAGTGAACCGGCTAGCGGGGGGTACGAGCAGTACTTC
CDR3aa: CASSEPASGGYEQYF
abundance: -
j_gene: TRBJ2-7
v_gene: TRBV25-1
d_gene: TRBD2

CDR3nt: TGTGCCAGCAGTGCCCGGGATCCACTCGTTTGGCAGTACTTC
CDR3aa: CASSARDPLVWQYF
abundance: -
j_gene: TRBJ2-7
v_gene: TRBV6-1
d_gene: -

CDR3nt: TGCGCCAGCAGTCGGTCCGGGGGGATTAACACAGATACGCAGTATTTT
CDR3aa: CASSRSGGINTDTQYF
abundance: -
j_gene: TRBJ2-3
v_gene: TRBV5-1
d_gene: TRBD2

CDR3nt: TGTGCCAGCAGCCCGGAGTCCTTCACAGATACGCAGTATTTT
CDR3aa: CASSPESFTDTQYF
abundance: -
j_gene: TRBJ2-3
v_gene: TRBV7-9
d_gene: -

CDR3nt: TGTGCCAGCAGCCCTACAGGGGGCCGGGAAAAACTGTTTTTT
CDR3aa: CASSPTGGREKLFF
abundance: -
j_gene: TRBJ1-4
v_gene: TRBV7-6
d_gene: TRBD1

CDR3nt: TGTGCCAGCAGCCCCGGGACAGGGTATCGTGGCTACACCTTC
CDR3aa: CASSPGTGYRGYTF
abundance: few
j_gene: TRBJ1-2
v_gene: TRBV5-6
d_gene: TRBD1

CDR3nt: TGTGCCAGCTCGTCCGGACAGGGGGCCGTGGGCGATACGCAGTATTTT
CDR3aa: CASSSGQGAVGDTQYF
abundance: -
j_gene: TRBJ2-3
v_gene: TRBV18
d_gene: TRBD1

CDR3nt: TGTGCCAGCAGCAAAGTAAGGGGACTAGCGGGAGATGATCAAGAGACCCAGTACTTC
CDR3aa: CASSKVRGLAGDDQETQYF
abundance: -
j_gene: TRBJ2-5
v_gene: TRBV21-1
d_gene: -

CDR3nt: TGTGCCAGCAGCTTAGTAGGCGGGAACACTGAAGCTTTCTTT
CDR3aa: CASSLVGGNTEAFF
abundance: -
j_gene: TRBJ1-1
v_gene: TRBV7-2
d_gene: -

CDR3nt: TGCAGCGTTGATATAGACAGACCCTCCTACGAGCAGTACTTC
CDR3aa: CSVDIDRPSYEQYF
abundance: -
j_gene: TRBJ2-7
v_gene: TRBV29-1
d_gene: -

CDR3nt: TGCGCCAGCAGCCAACTAGCGGGGTCCTCCTACGAGCAGTACTTC
CDR3aa: CASSQLAGSSYEQYF
abundance: once
j_gene: TRBJ2-7
v_gene: TRBV5-1
d_gene: TRBD2

CDR3nt: TGCAGCGTTGAAGATGGGGACAGGGGGTCCTACGAGCAGTACTTC
CDR3aa: CSVEDGDRGSYEQYF
abundance: -
j_gene: TRBJ2-7
v_gene: TRBV29-1
d_gene: TRBD1

CDR3nt: TGTGCCAGTAGTATAGATAAAGGGACTAGCGGGAGTCAGGACGAGCAGTACTTC
CDR3aa: CASSIDKGTSGSQDEQYF
abundance: -
j_gene: TRBJ2-7
v_gene: TRBV19
d_gene: TRBD2

CDR3nt: TGTGCCAGCAGCGGGCGACAGGGGGCCATTAGTGGCTACACCTTC
CDR3aa: CASSGRQGAISGYTF
abundance: few
j_gene: TRBJ1-2
v_gene: TRBV5-7
d_gene: TRBD1

CDR3nt: TGCAGCGTGCAAGGACTAGCGGGCGAACCACCCGACGAGCAGTACTTC
CDR3aa: CSVQGLAGEPPDEQYF
abundance: -
j_gene: TRBJ2-7
v_gene: TRBV29-1
d_gene: TRBD2

CDR3nt: TGTGCCAGCAGCTTGGCAGGACAGGGAAGGGTTGAGGGAAACACCATATATTTT
CDR3aa: CASSLAGQGRVEGNTIYF
abundance: few
j_gene: TRBJ1-3
v_gene: TRBV5-6
d_gene: TRBD1

CDR3nt: TGCGCCAGCAGCCTAAGACTAGGGCATCCGGATAAGGGTGAGCAGTTCTTC
CDR3aa: CASSLRLGHPDKGEQFF
abundance: -
j_gene: TRBJ2-1
v_gene: TRBV4-3
d_gene: -

CDR3nt: TGCGCCAGCTTCGGGGGGACGTCAACTAATGAAAAACTGTTTTTT
CDR3aa: CASFGGTSTNEKLFF
abundance: -
j_gene: TRBJ1-4
v_gene: TRBV4-1
d_gene: -

CDR3nt: TGTGCCAGCCGGGTTGGCGAGCAGTACTTC
CDR3aa: CASRVGEQYF
abundance: -
j_gene: TRBJ2-7
v_gene: TRBV2
d_gene: -

CDR3nt: TGTGCCAGCAGCTTAGGACAGGGAGGAACGAGAGAGCAGTTCTTC
CDR3aa: CASSLGQGGTREQFF
abundance: -
j_gene: TRBJ2-1
v_gene: TRBV5-8
d_gene: TRBD1

CDR3nt: TGTGCCAGCAGCCGAACAGGGGGTATAGGCACCGGGGAGCTGTTTTTT
CDR3aa: CASSRTGGIGTGELFF
abundance: -
j_gene: TRBJ2-2
v_gene: TRBV14
d_gene: TRBD1